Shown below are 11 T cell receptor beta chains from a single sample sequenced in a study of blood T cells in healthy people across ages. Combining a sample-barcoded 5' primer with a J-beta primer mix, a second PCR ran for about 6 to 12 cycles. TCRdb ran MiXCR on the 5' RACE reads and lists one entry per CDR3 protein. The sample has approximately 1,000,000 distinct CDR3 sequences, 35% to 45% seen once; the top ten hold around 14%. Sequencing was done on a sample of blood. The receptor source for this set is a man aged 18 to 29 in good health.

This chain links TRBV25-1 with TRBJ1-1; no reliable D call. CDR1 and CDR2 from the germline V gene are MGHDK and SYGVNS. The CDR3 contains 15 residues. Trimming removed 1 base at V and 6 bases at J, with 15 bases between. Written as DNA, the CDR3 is TGTGCCAGCAGTGAATCCGGGGAAAGGGAGCCTGAAGCTTTCTTT. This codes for CASSESGEREPEAFF.

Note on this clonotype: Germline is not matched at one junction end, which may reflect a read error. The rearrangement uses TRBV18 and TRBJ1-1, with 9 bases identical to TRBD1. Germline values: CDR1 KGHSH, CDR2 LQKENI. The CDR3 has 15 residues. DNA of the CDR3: TGTGCCAGCTCACCTTCCGGGACAGGGAGCACTGAGGCTTTCTTT. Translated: CASSPSGTGSTEAFF.

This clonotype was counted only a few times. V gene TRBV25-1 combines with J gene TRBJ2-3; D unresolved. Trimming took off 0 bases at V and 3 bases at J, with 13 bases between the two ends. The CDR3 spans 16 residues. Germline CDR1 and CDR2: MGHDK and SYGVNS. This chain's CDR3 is CASSEYGVSGTDTQYF. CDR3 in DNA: TGTGCCAGCAGTGAATATGGGGTGTCAGGAACAGATACGCAGTATTTT.

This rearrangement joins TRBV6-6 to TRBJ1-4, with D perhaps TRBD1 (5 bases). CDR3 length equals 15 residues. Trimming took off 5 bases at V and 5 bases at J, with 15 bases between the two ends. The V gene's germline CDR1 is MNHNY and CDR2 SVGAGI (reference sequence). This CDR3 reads CASSNRGGSNEKLFF. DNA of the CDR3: TGTGCCAGCAGTAATCGTGGGGGGAGCAATGAAAAACTGTTTTTT.

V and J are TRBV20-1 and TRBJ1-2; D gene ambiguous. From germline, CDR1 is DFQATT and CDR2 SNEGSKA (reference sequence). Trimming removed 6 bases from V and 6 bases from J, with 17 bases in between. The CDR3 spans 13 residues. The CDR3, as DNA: TGCAGTGCCGCAGAGAGCCCTGGGCATGGCTACACCTTC. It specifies CSAAESPGHGYTF.

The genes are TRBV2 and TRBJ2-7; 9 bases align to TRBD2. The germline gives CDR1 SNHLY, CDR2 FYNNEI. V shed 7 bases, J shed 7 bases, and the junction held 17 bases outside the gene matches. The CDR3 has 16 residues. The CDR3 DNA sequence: TGTGCCAGCATTCTACCTCCCAGCGGGGGGTACAATGAGCAGTACTTC. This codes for CASILPPSGGYNEQYF.

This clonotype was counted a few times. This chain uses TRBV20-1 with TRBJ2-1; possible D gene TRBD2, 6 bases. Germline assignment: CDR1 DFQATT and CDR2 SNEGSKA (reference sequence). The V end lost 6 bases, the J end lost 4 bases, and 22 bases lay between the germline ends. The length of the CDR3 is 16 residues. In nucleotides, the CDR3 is TGCAGTGCCGAACGGAGACCGGGGGTTGGGTACAATGAGCAGTTCTTC. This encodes CSAERRPGVGYNEQFF.

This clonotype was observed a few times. This CDR3 reads CSVETGPEAFF. CDR3 DNA: TGCAGCGTTGAAACGGGACCGGAGGCTTTCTTT. This sequence joins TRBV29-1 and TRBJ1-1; tentative D call: TRBD1 (5 bases). Germline V gene sequence: CDR1 SQVTM, CDR2 ANQGSEA. The germline V and J ends were trimmed by 2 bases and 11 bases, with 12 bases remaining between them. This CDR3 is 11 amino acids long.

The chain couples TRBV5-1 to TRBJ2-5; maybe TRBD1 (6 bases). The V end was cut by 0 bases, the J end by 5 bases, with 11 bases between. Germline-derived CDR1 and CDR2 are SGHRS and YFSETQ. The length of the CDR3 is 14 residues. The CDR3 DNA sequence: TGCGCCAGCAGCTTGGACAGGGCTCGGGAGACCCAGTACTTC. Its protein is CASSLDRARETQYF.

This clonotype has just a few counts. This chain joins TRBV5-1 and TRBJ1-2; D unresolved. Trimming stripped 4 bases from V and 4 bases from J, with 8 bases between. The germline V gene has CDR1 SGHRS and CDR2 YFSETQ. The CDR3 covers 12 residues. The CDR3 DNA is TGCGCCAGCAGCACCGAATCCTATGGCTACACCTTC. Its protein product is CASSTESYGYTF.

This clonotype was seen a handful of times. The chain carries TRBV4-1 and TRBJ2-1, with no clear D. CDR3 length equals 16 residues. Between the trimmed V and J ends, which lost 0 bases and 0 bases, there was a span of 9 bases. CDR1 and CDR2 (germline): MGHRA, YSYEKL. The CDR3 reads CASSQEVASSYNEQFF. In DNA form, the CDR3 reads TGCGCCAGCAGCCAAGAAGTAGCCAGCTCCTACAATGAGCAGTTCTTC.